The 21 T cell receptor beta chains in this list originate from one sample, sequenced in a study of blood T cell repertoires in COVID-19. The protocol was immunoSEQ multiplex PCR, while the TCRdb copy is restricted to in-frame clones and leaves out a portion. The sample records 200,000 to 250,000 clones, roughly 80% being singletons. Material: peripheral blood. The receptors shown here come from a woman in her 50s with acute or convalescent COVID-19.

This clone showed up just once. The V and J genes are TRBV4-1 and TRBJ1-2, with D maybe TRBD1 (5 bases). The CDR3 runs to 15 residues. CDR1 is MGHRA, CDR2 YSYEKL, per germline. V was pared by 0 bases and J by 4 bases, with 12 bases between. In DNA, the CDR3 is TGCGCCAGCAGCCAAGATTGGCCCGGGGGCTATGGCTACACCTTC. Its translation: CASSQDWPGGYGYTF.

This chain connects TRBV19 to TRBJ1-5; D is possibly TRBD1 (5 bases). V lost 6 bases, J lost 0 bases, and 21 bases lay in between. Per germline, CDR1 LNHDA and CDR2 SQIVND (reference sequence). The CDR3 covers 18 residues. CDR3 amino acids: CASSEYEQGVYSNQPQHF. CDR3 nucleotides: TGTGCCAGTAGCGAATATGAGCAGGGCGTTTATAGCAATCAGCCCCAGCATTTT.

The CDR3 loop is CASSLGVYTDTQYF. The CDR3 nucleotides are TGTGCCAGCAGCTTAGGGGTATACACAGATACGCAGTATTTT. This chain uses TRBV5-5 with TRBJ2-3; possibly TRBD1 for D (5 bases). Per germline, CDR1 SGHKS and CDR2 YYEKEE (reference sequence). This CDR3 comprises 14 residues. Trimming took 2 bases from V and 2 from J, leaving 9 bases between them.

The rearrangement uses TRBV5-1 and TRBJ2-3, with a weak D call TRBD2 (6 bases). The CDR3 runs to 16 residues. V gave up 0 bases and J gave up 0 bases, with 11 bases separating them. CDR1 SGHRS and CDR2 YFSETQ come from the germline V gene. CDR3 DNA: TGCGCCAGCAGCTTGGGGGGGGACGGGAGCACAGATACGCAGTATTTT. Amino acids: CASSLGGDGSTDTQYF. The whole variable domain, remainder taken from reference TRBV5-1 and TRBJ2-3, is KAGVTQTPRYLIKTRGQQVTLSCSPISGHRSVSWYQQTPGQGLQFLFEYFSETQRNKGNFPGRFSGRQFSNSRSEMNVSTLELGDSALYLCASSLGGDGSTDTQYFGPGTRLTVL.

The chain carries TRBV5-1 and TRBJ2-3, with 9 bases aligning to TRBD2. The CDR3 consists of 13 residues. V trimming: 0 bases; J trimming: 8 bases; junction bases outside the gene matches: 1. Germline values: CDR1 SGHRS, CDR2 YFSETQ. As DNA, the CDR3 is TGCGCCAGCAGCTTGGGTAGCGGGGGTACGCAGTATTTT. The encoded protein is CASSLGSGGTQYF.

The genes are TRBV5-6 and TRBJ2-5, with 9 bases fitting TRBD1. Germline CDR1 is SGHDT and CDR2 is YYEEEE. The length of the CDR3 is 18 residues. V gave up 4 bases and J gave up 5 bases; unmatched junction bases: 18. The CDR3 DNA is TGTGCCAGCAGCCGTGGTGGAATGGGACAGGGATCTGGGGAGACCCAGTACTTC. It specifies CASSRGGMGQGSGETQYF. Full variable domain (remainder filled in from reference TRBV5-6 and TRBJ2-5): DAGVTQSPTHLIKTRGQQVTLRCSPKSGHDTVSWYQQALGQGPQFIFQYYEEEERQRGNFPDRFSGHQFPNYSSELNVNALLLGDSALYLCASSRGGMGQGSGETQYFGPGTRLLVL.

This clone has a handful of counts. The rearrangement uses TRBV6-5 and TRBJ2-5, with 9 positions matching TRBD1. CDR1 is MNHEY and CDR2 is SVGAGI in the germline V gene. The V gene end was trimmed by 8 bases and the J gene end by 5 bases; junction bases not matched to a gene: 6. The CDR3 consists of 13 residues. CDR3: CASGTDRGETQYF. CDR3 DNA sequence: TGTGCCAGCGGGACGGACAGGGGCGAGACCCAGTACTTC.

V usage is TRBV5-6 and J usage is TRBJ2-5; TRBD1 is a possible D gene (6 bases). The germline V gene encodes CDR1 SGHDT and CDR2 YYEEEE. Trimming removed 1 base from V and 0 bases from J, with 16 bases in between. The CDR3 has 17 residues. The CDR3 region is CASSLFFGQPYQETQYF. In DNA form, the CDR3 reads TGTGCCAGCAGCTTGTTCTTCGGACAGCCGTACCAAGAGACCCAGTACTTC.

The gene calls are TRBV30 and TRBJ2-2; possible D gene TRBD2, 5 bases. This CDR3 has 14 amino acids. Germline CDR1 is GTSNPN and CDR2 is SVGIG (reference sequence). V was trimmed by 6 bases and J by 2 bases, leaving 13 bases between them. The CDR3 DNA follows: TGTGCCTGTACGGGGTGGGGAAACACCGGGGAGCTGTTTTTT. Its protein is CACTGWGNTGELFF.

The rearrangement links TRBV30 to TRBJ1-6; no clear D. Germline assignment: CDR1 GTSNPN and CDR2 SVGIG (reference sequence). The CDR3 contains 13 residues. With 0 bases removed from V and 9 bases from J, the gap between germline ends came to 9 bases. CDR3 sequence (DNA): TGTGCCTGGAGTGTCGGCGCGGTTTCACCCCTCCACTTT. Protein: CAWSVGAVSPLHF.

The J gene is TRBJ2-2, the V gene TRBV5-1; D is perhaps TRBD1 (5 bases). Deletions cut 4 bases from V and 6 bases from J, with 10 bases between. CDR1 SGHRS and CDR2 YFSETQ come from the germline V gene. The CDR3 covers 13 residues. The CDR3 nucleotides are TGCGCCAGCAGCACGACAGTCGCCGGGGAGCTGTTTTTT. Its protein product is CASSTTVAGELFF.

The CDR3 region is CASRDPGGDNSPLHF. Here the CDR3 DNA reads TGTGCCAGCAGGGACCCAGGGGGCGATAATTCACCCCTCCACTTT. The V and J genes are TRBV6-5 and TRBJ1-6; 8 nucleotides agree with TRBD1. Germline loops: CDR1 MNHEY, CDR2 SVGAGI. V shed 6 bases and J 5 bases; nucleotides not matched to a gene: 6. The CDR3 spans 15 residues.

The count of this clone is one. The CDR3 here is CASSTPFRTGENTEAFF. CDR3 sequence (DNA): TGTGCCAGCAGCACGCCCTTCCGGACAGGAGAGAACACTGAAGCTTTCTTT. This chain joins TRBV7-9 and TRBJ1-1, with 7 bases that match TRBD1. The germline CDR1 and CDR2 sequences are SEHNR and FQNEAQ (reference sequence). Trimming cost V 5 bases and J 1 base; bases outside gene matches: 13. This CDR3 is 17 amino acids long.

The chain recombines TRBV7-8 with TRBJ2-2; no clear D gene. Trimming stripped 1 base from V and 1 base from J, with 13 bases between. Germline CDR1 and CDR2: SGHVS and FQNEAQ. The CDR3 has 17 residues. CDR3 residues: CASSLDDGPVNTGELFF. The CDR3 DNA follows: TGTGCCAGCAGCTTAGATGATGGGCCGGTGAACACCGGGGAGCTGTTTTTT.

About this clone: This sample includes further DNA sequences coding for the same CDR3. The chain uses TRBV19 and TRBJ1-1; D unclear. CDR1 and CDR2 from the germline V gene are LNHDA and SQIVND (reference sequence). The CDR3 has 13 amino acids. The V end was cut by 5 bases, the J end by 1 base, with 8 bases between. The CDR3 coding sequence is TGTGCCAGTAGTCCGGGGAGGAACACTGAAGCTTTCTTT. As protein: CASSPGRNTEAFF.

The genes are TRBV19 and TRBJ2-3; D possibly corresponds to TRBD1 (5 bases). Germline CDR1 and CDR2: LNHDA and SQIVND (reference sequence). There are 12 residues in the CDR3. Trimming left V 3 bases short and J 10 bases short, with 11 bases between. The CDR3: CASSIQGHAQYF. DNA for the CDR3: TGTGCCAGTAGTATCCAGGGTCATGCGCAGTATTTT.

The chain employs TRBV28 and TRBJ1-5; a possible D gene is TRBD1 (6 bases). Trimming removed 6 bases from V and 0 bases from J, with 9 bases in between. In germline, CDR1 is MDHEN, CDR2 SYDVKM. The CDR3 length is 14 residues. Here the CDR3 DNA reads TGTGCCAGCAGCCGGGACATTAGCAATCAGCCCCAGCATTTT. Protein product: CASSRDISNQPQHF.

The chain links TRBV29-1 to TRBJ1-1; TRBD1 matches 8 bases. Germline CDR1 is SQVTM and CDR2 is ANQGSEA. The CDR3 loop spans 13 amino acids. The trim removed 7 bases at V and 3 bases at J, leaving 7 bases unmatched. For the CDR3, the DNA is TGCAGCGGATACAGGGGGAGAGACACTGAAGCTTTCTTT. Translated: CSGYRGRDTEAFF.

V usage is TRBV19 and J usage is TRBJ2-1; 8 nucleotides line up with TRBD1. This CDR3 has 17 amino acids. V lost 7 bases to trimming and J lost 7 bases; unmatched junction nucleotides: 18. Germline CDR1 reads LNHDA; CDR2 reads SQIVND (reference sequence). DNA for the CDR3: TGTGCCAGTACTGATCGTGGACAGGGTGTAAGCCCTAATGAGCAGTTCTTC. Translating gives CASTDRGQGVSPNEQFF.

V gene TRBV5-6 combines with J gene TRBJ2-4, with D unresolved. V was clipped by 4 bases and J by 4 bases, with 9 bases between them. The CDR3 length is 13 residues. In germline, CDR1 is SGHDT, CDR2 YYEEEE. CDR3: CASSPGRKNIQYF. Written as DNA, the CDR3 is TGTGCCAGCAGCCCCGGTCGGAAAAACATTCAGTACTTC. Filled out from reference TRBV5-6 and TRBJ2-4, the complete variable domain reads DAGVTQSPTHLIKTRGQQVTLRCSPKSGHDTVSWYQQALGQGPQFIFQYYEEEERQRGNFPDRFSGHQFPNYSSELNVNALLLGDSALYLCASSPGRKNIQYFGAGTRLSVL.

The chain combines TRBV6-2 or TRBV6-3 with TRBJ1-1, with a possible D match to TRBD1 (5 bases). The V and J ends lost 5 bases and 1 base respectively, with 20 bases between them. The CDR3 runs 17 residues. Germline V lookup: CDR1 MNHEY, CDR2 SVGEGT. The CDR3 coding sequence is TGTGCCAGCAGTCGCGACGGCGGGACGTATAAGAACACTGAAGCTTTCTTT. Residues: CASSRDGGTYKNTEAFF.